Included here is one T cell receptor beta chain sequence, with context. Its antigen is currently not known. No base qualities exist here, and no much larger clone lies one base off it. The data were obtained in a study of breast tumors, draining lymph nodes, adjacent tissues (dated by TCRdb to between 2015 and 2016). With respect to the entire study: In breast cancer patients, the study compared the TCR beta repertoires of tumor, adjacent nontumor tissue and axillary lymph nodes. The study was designed to assess the relationships and possible T-cell exchange between tumor, surrounding tissue and draining lymph node repertoires in human breast cancer.

The CDR3 measures 15 amino acids from cysteine to phenylalanine. Just the 45-base CDR3 DNA is kept, in frame starting at base 1. The germline V gene supplies CDR1 MNHNS and CDR2 SASEGT. V drops 7 bases and J drops 2 bases, leaving 15 bases in between. The axillary draining lymph nodes of breast cancer patients were the source of the lymph node samples. The sequencer was an Illumina HiSeq 2000. TCR beta chain libraries were generated through multiplex PCR amplification. High-throughput sequencing was used to analyze the amplified TCR beta chain products. Starting from the raw public reads, TCRdb applied fastp trimming at Q25, assembled clones with MiXCR and retained in-frame beta chains. CDR3 protein duplicates are merged, each entry listing the most common genes and DNA. The sample table holds about 230,000 distinct CDR3 sequences, of which about 34% were seen once. Together, the top ten hold approximately 1.4% of the sample.

The research as a whole found: The conclusion that tumor T cells originate in lymph nodes was framed as consistent with a hypothesis rather than directly demonstrated. Tumor T-cell repertoires showed less diversity than lymph node repertoires and more diversity than nontumor tissue repertoires, and tumor T-cell repertoires showed preferential V and J gene usage. The data were considered consistent with most tumor T cells being derived from the lymph node and subsequently expanding within tumor tissue. Tumor and nontumor tissue repertoires were significantly more similar in luminal-like than in basal-like breast cancer.

The V and J segments used are TRBV6-1 and TRBJ1-5, with no reliable assignment of the D segment. The sequence was obtained from a female donor with breast cancer. Some clones in this sample may be carry-over from other donors' samples. Input material: axillary lymph node tissue. DNA sequence: TGTGCCAGCATCGTCAGGTTCGGGGGCAATCAGCCCCAGCATTTT. This is translated as CASIVRFGGNQPQHF.